The 13 T cell receptor beta chains below come from one sample, sequenced in a study of T cells in Graves' hyperthyroidism and ophthalmopathy. Authors of the study amplified TCR beta CDR3 regions from RNA transcripts. HTBI primers were employed in a first-round RT-PCR of the TCR CDR3. One entry per CDR3 protein results from TCRdb running MiXCR on the multiplex PCR reads. Counted here are around 600,000 distinct CDR3 sequences, roughly 15% occurring once; the ten biggest clones make up around 12%. The sequenced material came from blood. The source is a woman in her forties or fifties with Graves' ophthalmopathy.

This clonotype was recorded many times. The chain employs TRBV27 and TRBJ2-3; 10 nucleotides match TRBD2. The CDR3 covers 15 residues. Trimming took 7 bases from V and 2 from J; bases not matched to a gene: 6. Germline CDR1 and CDR2: MNHEY and SMNVEV (reference sequence). The DNA for the CDR3 is TGTGCCAGCAACCTACTAGCGGGAATCACAGATACGCAGTATTTT. This gives the protein CASNLLAGITDTQYF.

This chain joins TRBV27 and TRBJ2-7, with 8 bases that match TRBD1. V lost 5 bases and J lost 2; bases outside the gene matches: 5. The germline V gene encodes CDR1 MNHEY and CDR2 SMNVEV (reference sequence). The CDR3 spans 14 residues. Here the CDR3 DNA reads TGTGCCAGCAGTAGACTACAGGGGGCCTACGAGCAGTACTTC. Its protein product is CASSRLQGAYEQYF.

This clonotype was seen repeatedly, ten times or more. V is TRBV7-8 and J is TRBJ2-2; TRBD2 aligns across 7 bases. This CDR3 spans 16 amino acids. CDR1 is SGHVS, CDR2 FQNEAQ, per germline. Unmatched junction bases numbered 3, after V lost 0 bases and J lost 2 bases. The CDR3 DNA reads as TGTGCCAGCAGCTTAGCAGGGACTATCAACACCGGGGAGCTGTTTTTT. Residues: CASSLAGTINTGELFF.

This clonotype was recorded at least ten times. DNA of the CDR3: TGTGCCAGCTCACCACCGCTACGCGCTTATACGCAGTATTTT. Translating it yields CASSPPLRAYTQYF. The chain joins TRBV18 to TRBJ2-3; D call uncertain. Germline-derived CDR1 and CDR2 are KGHSH and LQKENI. Trimming took off 0 bases at V and 7 bases at J, with 11 bases between the two ends. The CDR3 totals 14 residues.

The sample holds many counts of this clonotype. The rearrangement links TRBV3-1 to TRBJ2-1, with 7 nucleotides matching TRBD2. The CDR3 consists of 18 residues. The trim removed 5 bases at V and 8 bases at J, leaving 21 bases unmatched. Germline CDR1 is LGHDT and CDR2 is YNNKEL (reference sequence). CDR3 region: CASSARPLFRGSQDEQFF. The CDR3 nucleotides are TGTGCCAGCAGCGCTCGACCGCTGTTCCGCGGGAGTCAGGATGAGCAGTTCTTC.

This clonotype appeared many times. This sequence joins TRBV27 and TRBJ1-1; TRBD1 might be the D (6 bases). CDR1 is MNHEY, CDR2 SMNVEV, per germline (reference sequence). This CDR3 contains 14 residues. V lost 2 bases to trimming and J lost 4 bases, with 11 bases between them. Here the CDR3 DNA reads TGTGCCAGCAGTTTACTGTTGGGGGCCACTGAAGCTTTCTTT. Encoded protein: CASSLLLGATEAFF.

V gene TRBV4-1 combines with J gene TRBJ1-5, with D maybe TRBD1 (5 bases). Germline CDR1 is MGHRA and CDR2 is YSYEKL. The germline V and J ends were trimmed by 0 bases and 1 base, with 10 bases remaining between them. This CDR3 is built from 16 residues. The CDR3 here is CASSQDGGGSNQPQHF. The DNA for the CDR3 is TGCGCCAGCAGCCAAGATGGGGGTGGGAGCAATCAGCCCCAGCATTTT.

This clonotype appeared many times. The chain links TRBV2 to TRBJ1-2; D is uncertain. The germline V gene has CDR1 SNHLY and CDR2 FYNNEI. There are 11 residues in the CDR3. With 1 base removed from V and 7 bases from J, the gap between germline ends came to 4 bases. The CDR3 DNA is TGTGCCAGCAGTGAAGTCCTTGGCTACACCTTC. Its translation: CASSEVLGYTF.

About this clonotype itself: A much larger clone sits a single nucleotide away, making a read error possible. The chain recombines TRBV12-3 or TRBV12-4 with TRBJ2-1, with TRBD2 as a possible D gene (7 bases). The germline V and J ends were trimmed by 7 bases and 5 bases, with 18 bases remaining between them. The CDR3 spans 15 residues. CDR3 sequence reads: CASILGGAGHNEQFF. The CDR3 region has the DNA TGTGCCAGCATCTTAGGGGGGGCCGGGCACAATGAGCAGTTCTTC.

This clonotype has ten or more counts. The chain has TRBV28 and TRBJ2-1, with TRBD2 as a possible D gene (7 bases). Germline loops: CDR1 MDHEN, CDR2 SYDVKM. The CDR3 totals 15 residues. The V end was cut by 6 bases, the J end by 5 bases, with 17 bases between. The DNA of the CDR3 is TGTGCCAGCAGACCTCCCCACGGGGGGCACAATGAGCAGTTCTTC. Amino acids: CASRPPHGGHNEQFF.

The chain employs TRBV12-3 or TRBV12-4 and TRBJ2-1, with 11 bases fitting TRBD2. The ends lost 6 bases at V and 0 bases at J; junction bases unmatched: 13. The CDR3 consists of 19 residues. The CDR3 coding sequence is TGTGCCAGCAGGGACACGGGACTAGCGGCTTTAAGCTCCTACAATGAGCAGTTCTTC. This codes for CASRDTGLAALSSYNEQFF.

Comments on this clonotype: With a much larger clone just one base away, this may be a read error. This rearrangement joins TRBV27 to TRBJ2-1; maybe TRBD1 (5 bases). Per the germline V gene, CDR1 is MNHEY and CDR2 is SMNVEV (reference sequence). This CDR3 contains 15 residues. V was shortened by 6 bases and J by 5 bases, with 17 bases between the two germline ends. The CDR3 DNA reads TGTGCCAGCAGACAGGTCAGCACAATGAACAATGAGCAGTTCTTC. It codes for CASRQVSTMNNEQFF.

This clonotype was counted at least ten times. The J gene is TRBJ2-7, the V gene TRBV11-1; 9 bases match TRBD2. The germline V gene encodes CDR1 SGHAT and CDR2 FQDESV (reference sequence). This CDR3 contains 14 residues. V dropped 10 bases and J dropped 0; count of bases not matched to a gene: 7. Written as DNA, the CDR3 is TGTGCCACCGCTAGCGGGGTTAGCTCCTACGAGCAGTACTTC. Protein product: CATASGVSSYEQYF.